This section outlines one TCR beta chain sequence together with its context. The antigen is unknown. CDR1 is GTSNPN, CDR2 SVGIG, per germline (reference sequence). V was trimmed by 2 bases and J by 10 bases, leaving 23 bases between them. This CDR3 has 15 amino acids. This sample is drawn from a study of long-term antiretroviral therapy in people with HIV. Researchers report immunoSEQ v3.0 was run at survey level. Per sample, sequencing targeted about 40,000-55,000 T-cell genomes. Data came from immunoSEQ multiplex PCR; TCRdb stores just in-frame clones and leaves some out. Among 20,000 to 25,000 clones listed, 92% were seen once. Every sample had about 0.9-10 million cryopreserved PBMC in it before DNA extraction. Findings of the study overall: Unavailable data included ART adherence, viral resistance and therapy changes (switches in treatment). Spans of CDR3 length were tighter for HIV repertoires than for controls.

The source is a woman aged 45-60 years with HIV. The genes are TRBV30 and TRBJ2-5; D perhaps matches TRBD2 (6 bases). The sequencing here drew on unsorted PBMCs, taken 4.4 years after starting antiretroviral therapy. The CDR3 nucleotides read TGTGCCTGGAGTAGGGCGGGGACTGGCGGGGTGGGCCAGTACTTC. It is translated as CAWSRAGTGGVGQYF.